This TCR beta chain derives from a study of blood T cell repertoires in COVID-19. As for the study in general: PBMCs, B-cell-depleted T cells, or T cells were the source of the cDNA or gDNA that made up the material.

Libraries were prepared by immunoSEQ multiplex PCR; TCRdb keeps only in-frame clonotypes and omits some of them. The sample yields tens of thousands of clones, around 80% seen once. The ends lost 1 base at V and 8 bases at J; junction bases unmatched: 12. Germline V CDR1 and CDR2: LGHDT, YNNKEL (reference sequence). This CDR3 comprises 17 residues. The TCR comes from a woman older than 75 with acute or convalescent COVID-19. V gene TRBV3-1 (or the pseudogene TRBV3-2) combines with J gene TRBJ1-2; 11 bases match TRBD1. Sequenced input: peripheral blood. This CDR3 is CASSQGRTGGSRGGYTF. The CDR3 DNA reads TGTGCCAGCAGCCAAGGCCGGACAGGGGGCAGTAGAGGCGGCTACACCTTC.